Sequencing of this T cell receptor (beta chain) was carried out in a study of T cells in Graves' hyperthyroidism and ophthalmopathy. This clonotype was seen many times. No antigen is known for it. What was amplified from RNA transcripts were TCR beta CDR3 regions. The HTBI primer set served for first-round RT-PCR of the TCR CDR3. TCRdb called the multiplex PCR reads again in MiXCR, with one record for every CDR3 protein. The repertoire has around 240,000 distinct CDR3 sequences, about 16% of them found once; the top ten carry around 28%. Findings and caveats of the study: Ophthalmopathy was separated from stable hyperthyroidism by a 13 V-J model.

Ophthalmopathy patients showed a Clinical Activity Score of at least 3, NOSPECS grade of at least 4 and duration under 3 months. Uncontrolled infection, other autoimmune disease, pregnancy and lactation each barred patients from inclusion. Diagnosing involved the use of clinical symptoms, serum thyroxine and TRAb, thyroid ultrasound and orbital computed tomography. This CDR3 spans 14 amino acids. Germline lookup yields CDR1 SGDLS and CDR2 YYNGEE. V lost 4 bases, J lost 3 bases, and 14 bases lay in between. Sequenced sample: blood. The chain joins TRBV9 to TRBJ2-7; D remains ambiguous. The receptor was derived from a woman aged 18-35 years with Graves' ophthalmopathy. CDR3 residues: CASSRALESYEQYF. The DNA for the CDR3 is TGTGCCAGCAGCAGGGCCCTAGAAAGCTACGAGCAGTACTTC. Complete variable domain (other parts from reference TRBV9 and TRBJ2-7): DSGVTQTPKHLITATGQRVTLRCSPRSGDLSVYWYQQSLDQGLQFLIQYYNGEERAKGNILERFSAQQFPDLHSELNLSSLELGDSALYFCASSRALESYEQYFGPGTRLTVT.